Listed below are T cell receptor beta chains from one sample, sequenced in a study of CD8 T cells in Susac syndrome. Via MiXCR, TCRdb re-called the immunoSEQ multiplex PCR reads, giving one row per CDR3 protein. The profile shows 200,000 or so distinct CDR3 sequences, 90% to 95% of them singletons. The sample consisted of CD4+ T cells from PBMCs. The receptors come from a human donor with multiple sclerosis. CDR3s include the opening cysteine and the closing phenylalanine or tryptophan. A D gene is named only where the DNA matches it firmly. Expanded clones are given a class, and other clones once, few, many or no size at all.

clone size: -
V gene: TRBV7-7
D gene: TRBD1
J gene: TRBJ2-7
CDR3 protein: CASSLGQGLSYEQYF
CDR3 DNA: TGTGCTAGCAGCCTAGGACAGGGGCTCTCCTACGAGCAGTACTTC

clone size: once
V gene: TRBV7-3
D gene: -
J gene: TRBJ2-1
CDR3 protein: CASSSTPLSYNEQFF
CDR3 DNA: TGTGCCAGCAGCTCGACTCCGCTCTCCTACAATGAGCAGTTCTTC

clone size: -
V gene: TRBV20-1
D gene: TRBD2
J gene: TRBJ2-1
CDR3 protein: CSAEESGRSNEQFF
CDR3 DNA: TGCAGTGCCGAGGAGAGCGGGAGGAGCAATGAGCAGTTCTTC

clone size: -
V gene: TRBV20-1
D gene: TRBD1
J gene: TRBJ1-1
CDR3 protein: CSARDLGQGYDTEAFF
CDR3 DNA: TGCAGTGCTAGAGACCTCGGACAGGGTTATGACACTGAAGCTTTCTTT

clone size: once
V gene: TRBV12-3/TRBV12-4
D gene: -
J gene: TRBJ2-6
CDR3 protein: CASSSPGSGANVLTF
CDR3 DNA: TGTGCCAGCAGTTCACCAGGGTCTGGGGCCAACGTCCTGACTTTC

clone size: -
V gene: TRBV3-1
D gene: TRBD2
J gene: TRBJ2-2
CDR3 protein: CASSLLSGSGELFF
CDR3 DNA: TGTGCCAGCAGCCTCCTCAGCGGGAGCGGGGAGCTGTTTTTT

clone size: -
V gene: TRBV20-1
D gene: -
J gene: TRBJ1-2
CDR3 protein: CSAAPAGLSGYTF
CDR3 DNA: TGCAGTGCCGCCCCCGCAGGCTTAAGTGGCTACACCTTC

clone size: once
V gene: TRBV11-1
D gene: -
J gene: TRBJ1-2
CDR3 protein: CASSLSFEGRKEVGNYGYTF
CDR3 DNA: TGTGCCAGCAGTCTCTCCTTTGAAGGACGCAAAGAAGTCGGGAACTATGGCTACACCTTC

clone size: once
V gene: TRBV12-3/TRBV12-4
D gene: -
J gene: TRBJ2-1
CDR3 protein: CASYRRNEQFF
CDR3 DNA: TGTGCCAGCTACAGGAGGAATGAGCAGTTCTTC

clone size: -
V gene: TRBV18
D gene: -
J gene: TRBJ2-5
CDR3 protein: CASSAQGTQYF
CDR3 DNA: TGTGCCAGCTCGGCTCAGGGGACCCAGTACTTC

clone size: -
V gene: TRBV30
D gene: -
J gene: TRBJ2-7
CDR3 protein: CAWSDYFGYEQYF
CDR3 DNA: TGTGCCTGGAGTGACTATTTCGGGTACGAGCAGTACTTC

clone size: -
V gene: TRBV9
D gene: TRBD1
J gene: TRBJ1-1
CDR3 protein: CARQGANTEAFF
CDR3 DNA: TGTGCCAGACAGGGGGCGAACACTGAAGCTTTCTTT

clone size: -
V gene: TRBV2
D gene: -
J gene: TRBJ1-5
CDR3 protein: CASCYRKNQPQHF
CDR3 DNA: TGTGCCAGCTGCTACAGGAAAAATCAGCCCCAGCATTTT

clone size: -
V gene: TRBV19
D gene: -
J gene: TRBJ2-1
CDR3 protein: CASTQGYSYNEQFF
CDR3 DNA: TGTGCCAGTACCCAGGGGTACTCCTACAATGAGCAGTTCTTC

clone size: -
V gene: TRBV20-1
D gene: TRBD2
J gene: TRBJ2-1
CDR3 protein: CSAPGRREGHSYNEQFF
CDR3 DNA: TGCAGTGCTCCCGGGCGGCGGGAGGGCCACTCCTACAATGAGCAGTTCTTC

clone size: -
V gene: TRBV5-5
D gene: -
J gene: TRBJ2-7
CDR3 protein: CASSPGTPWSSYEQYF
CDR3 DNA: TGTGCCAGCAGCCCCGGGACTCCCTGGAGCTCCTACGAGCAGTACTTC

clone size: -
V gene: TRBV4-2
D gene: -
J gene: TRBJ1-2
CDR3 protein: CASSQDTGPYGYTF
CDR3 DNA: TGTGCCAGCAGCCAAGATACAGGGCCCTATGGCTACACCTTC